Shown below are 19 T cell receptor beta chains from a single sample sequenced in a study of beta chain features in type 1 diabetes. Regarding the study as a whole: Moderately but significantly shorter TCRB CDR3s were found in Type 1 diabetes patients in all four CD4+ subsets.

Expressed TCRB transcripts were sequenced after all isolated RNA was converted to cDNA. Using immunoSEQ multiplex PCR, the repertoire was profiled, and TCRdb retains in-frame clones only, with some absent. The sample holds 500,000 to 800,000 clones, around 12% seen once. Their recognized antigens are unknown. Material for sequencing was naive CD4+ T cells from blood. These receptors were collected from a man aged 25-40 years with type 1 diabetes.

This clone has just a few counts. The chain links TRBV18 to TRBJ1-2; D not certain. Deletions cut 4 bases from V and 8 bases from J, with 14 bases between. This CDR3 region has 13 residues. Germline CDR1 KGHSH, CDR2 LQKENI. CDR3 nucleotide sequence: TGTGCCAGCTCACTCGGGATTGCAGGCGGCTACACCTTC. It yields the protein CASSLGIAGGYTF.

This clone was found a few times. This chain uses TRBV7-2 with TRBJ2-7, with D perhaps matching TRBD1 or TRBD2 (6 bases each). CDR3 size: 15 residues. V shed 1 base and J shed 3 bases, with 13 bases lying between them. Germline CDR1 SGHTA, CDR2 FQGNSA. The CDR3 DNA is TGTGCCAGCAGCTTAGGCGGGGACACTCACTACGAGCAGTACTTC. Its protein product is CASSLGGDTHYEQYF.

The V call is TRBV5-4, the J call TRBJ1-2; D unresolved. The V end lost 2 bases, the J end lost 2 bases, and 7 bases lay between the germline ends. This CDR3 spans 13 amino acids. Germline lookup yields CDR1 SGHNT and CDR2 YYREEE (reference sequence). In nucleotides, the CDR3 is TGTGCCAGCAGCTTAGCGGAGAACTATGGCTACACCTTC. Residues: CASSLAENYGYTF. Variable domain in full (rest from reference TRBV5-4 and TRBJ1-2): ETGVTQSPTHLIKTRGQQVTLRCSSQSGHNTVSWYQQALGQGPQFIFQYYREEENGRGNFPPRFSGLQFPNYSSELNVNALELDDSALYLCASSLAENYGYTFGSGTRLTVV.

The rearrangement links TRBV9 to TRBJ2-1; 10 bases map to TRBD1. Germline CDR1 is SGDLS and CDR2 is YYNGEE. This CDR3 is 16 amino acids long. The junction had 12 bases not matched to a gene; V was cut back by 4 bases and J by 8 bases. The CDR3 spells CASSSDDRGHIYEQFF. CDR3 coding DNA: TGTGCCAGCAGCTCAGACGACAGGGGGCATATATATGAGCAGTTCTTC. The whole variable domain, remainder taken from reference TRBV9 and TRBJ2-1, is DSGVTQTPKHLITATGQRVTLRCSPRSGDLSVYWYQQSLDQGLQFLIQYYNGEERAKGNILERFSAQQFPDLHSELNLSSLELGDSALYFCASSSDDRGHIYEQFFGPGTRLTVL.

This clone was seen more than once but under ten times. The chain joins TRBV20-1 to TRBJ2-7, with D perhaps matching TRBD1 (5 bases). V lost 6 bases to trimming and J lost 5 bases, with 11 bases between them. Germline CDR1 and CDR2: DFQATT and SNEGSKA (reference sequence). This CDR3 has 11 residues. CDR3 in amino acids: CSAKQGNEQYF. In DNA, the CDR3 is TGCAGTGCAAAGCAGGGAAACGAGCAGTACTTC.

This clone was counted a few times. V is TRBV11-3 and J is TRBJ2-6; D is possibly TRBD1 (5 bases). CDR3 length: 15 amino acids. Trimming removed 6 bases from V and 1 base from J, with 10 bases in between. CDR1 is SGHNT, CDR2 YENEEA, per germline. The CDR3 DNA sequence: TGTGCCAGCAGGCCCGGACAATCTGGGGCCAACGTCCTGACTTTC. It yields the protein CASRPGQSGANVLTF.

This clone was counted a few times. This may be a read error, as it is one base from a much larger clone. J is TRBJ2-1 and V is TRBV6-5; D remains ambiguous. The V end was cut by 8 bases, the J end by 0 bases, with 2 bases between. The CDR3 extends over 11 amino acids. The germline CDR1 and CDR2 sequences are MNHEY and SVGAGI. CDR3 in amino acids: CASRSYNEQFF. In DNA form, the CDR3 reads TGTGCCAGCCGCTCCTACAATGAGCAGTTCTTC.

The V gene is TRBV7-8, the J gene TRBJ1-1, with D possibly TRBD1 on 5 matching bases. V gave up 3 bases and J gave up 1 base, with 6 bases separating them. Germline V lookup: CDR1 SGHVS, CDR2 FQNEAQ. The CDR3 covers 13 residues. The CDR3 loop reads CASSFQGNTEAFF. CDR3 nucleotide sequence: TGTGCCAGCAGCTTTCAGGGGAACACTGAAGCTTTCTTT.

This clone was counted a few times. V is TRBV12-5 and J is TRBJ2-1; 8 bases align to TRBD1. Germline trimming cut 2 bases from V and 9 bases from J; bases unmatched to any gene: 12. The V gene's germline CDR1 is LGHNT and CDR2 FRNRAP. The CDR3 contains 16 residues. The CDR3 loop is CASGLPNEGDRIEQFF. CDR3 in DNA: TGTGCTAGTGGTTTGCCCAACGAGGGGGACAGGATTGAGCAGTTCTTC. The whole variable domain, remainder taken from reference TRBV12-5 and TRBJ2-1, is DARVTQTPRHKVTEMGQEVTMRCQPILGHNTVFWYRQTMMQGLELLAYFRNRAPLDDSGMPKDRFSAEMPDATLATLKIQPSEPRDSAVYFCASGLPNEGDRIEQFFGPGTRLTVL.

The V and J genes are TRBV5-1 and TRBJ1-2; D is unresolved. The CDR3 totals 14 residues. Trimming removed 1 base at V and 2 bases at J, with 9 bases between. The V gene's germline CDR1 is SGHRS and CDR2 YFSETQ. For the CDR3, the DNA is TGCGCCAGCAGCTTGTTACCGGGGAACTATGGCTACACCTTC. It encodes CASSLLPGNYGYTF.

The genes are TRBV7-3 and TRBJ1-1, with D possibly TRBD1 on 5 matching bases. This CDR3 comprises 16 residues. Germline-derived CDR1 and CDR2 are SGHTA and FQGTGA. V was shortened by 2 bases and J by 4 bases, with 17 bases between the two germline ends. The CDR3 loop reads CASSLVSGVGTTEAFF. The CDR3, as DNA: TGTGCCAGCAGCTTAGTTAGTGGGGTTGGGACCACTGAAGCTTTCTTT.

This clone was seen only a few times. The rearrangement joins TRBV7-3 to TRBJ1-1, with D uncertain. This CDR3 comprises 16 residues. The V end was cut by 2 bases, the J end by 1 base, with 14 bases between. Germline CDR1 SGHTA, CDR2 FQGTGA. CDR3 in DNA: TGTGCCAGCAGCTTAGGGTGGGCAGGAGAGAACACTGAAGCTTTCTTT. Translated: CASSLGWAGENTEAFF.

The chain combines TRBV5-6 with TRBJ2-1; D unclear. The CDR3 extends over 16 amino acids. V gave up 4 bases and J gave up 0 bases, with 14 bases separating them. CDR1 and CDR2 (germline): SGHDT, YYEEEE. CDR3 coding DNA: TGTGCCAGCAGCGTACAGAGGACCCGCTCCTACAATGAGCAGTTCTTC. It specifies CASSVQRTRSYNEQFF. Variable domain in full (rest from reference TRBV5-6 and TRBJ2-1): DAGVTQSPTHLIKTRGQQVTLRCSPKSGHDTVSWYQQALGQGPQFIFQYYEEEERQRGNFPDRFSGHQFPNYSSELNVNALLLGDSALYLCASSVQRTRSYNEQFFGPGTRLTVL.

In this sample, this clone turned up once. The CDR3 loop reads CASAGRQTGDTQYF. The CDR3 nucleotides are TGTGCCAGCGCGGGACGCCAGACGGGAGATACGCAGTATTTT. The rearrangement links TRBV18 to TRBJ2-3; TRBD2 might be the D (6 bases). The CDR3 has 14 amino acids. Germline-derived CDR1 and CDR2 are KGHSH and LQKENI. Trimming took 8 bases from V and 5 from J, leaving 17 bases between them.

This CDR3 reads CASSDPRSPGFGELFF. CDR3 nucleotide sequence: TGTGCCAGCAGCGACCCCCGGAGCCCTGGGTTCGGGGAGCTGTTTTTT. V is TRBV9 and J is TRBJ2-2; D remains unclear. The V and J ends lost 3 bases and 7 bases respectively, with 19 bases between them. The germline V gene has CDR1 SGDLS and CDR2 YYNGEE. The CDR3 has 16 residues.

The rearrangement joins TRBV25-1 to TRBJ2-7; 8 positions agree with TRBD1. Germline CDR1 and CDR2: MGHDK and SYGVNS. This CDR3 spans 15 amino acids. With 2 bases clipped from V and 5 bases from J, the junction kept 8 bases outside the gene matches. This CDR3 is CASSEASGGVDEQYF. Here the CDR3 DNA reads TGTGCCAGCAGTGAAGCATCAGGGGGCGTCGACGAGCAGTACTTC.

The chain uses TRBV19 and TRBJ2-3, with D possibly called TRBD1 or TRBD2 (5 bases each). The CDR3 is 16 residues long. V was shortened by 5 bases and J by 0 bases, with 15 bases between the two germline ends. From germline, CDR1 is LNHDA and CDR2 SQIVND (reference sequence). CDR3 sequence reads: CASSDQGVTSTDTQYF. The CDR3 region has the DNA TGTGCCAGTAGTGACCAGGGAGTAACTAGCACAGATACGCAGTATTTT.

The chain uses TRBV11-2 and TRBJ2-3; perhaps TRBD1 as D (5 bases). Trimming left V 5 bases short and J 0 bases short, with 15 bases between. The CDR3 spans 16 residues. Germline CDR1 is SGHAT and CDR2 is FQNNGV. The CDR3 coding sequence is TGTGCCAGCAGCACTGACAGTCCCCGTAGCACAGATACGCAGTATTTT. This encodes CASSTDSPRSTDTQYF.

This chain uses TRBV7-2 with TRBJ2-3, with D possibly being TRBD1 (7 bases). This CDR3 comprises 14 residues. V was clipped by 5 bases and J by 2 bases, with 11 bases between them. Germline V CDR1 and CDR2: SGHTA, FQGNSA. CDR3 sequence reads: CASSAGQYTDTQYF. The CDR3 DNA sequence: TGTGCCAGCAGCGCGGGACAGTACACAGATACGCAGTATTTT.